This record concerns one T cell receptor (beta chain) sequence. The antigen is not known. Semi-nested PCR with Nested Universal Primer A followed constant-region reverse priming of full-length variable regions. TCRdb reprocessed the 5' RACE reads with MiXCR, giving one entry per CDR3 protein. Found here are roughly 54,000 distinct CDR3 sequences, over 15% of them singletons; the top ten hold roughly 2.4%. Whole-study findings and limits: Whole repertoires were not studied in the larger cohort, only one V-J beta rearrangement.

The germline V gene encodes CDR1 DFQATT and CDR2 SNEGSKA (reference sequence). V was clipped by 4 bases and J by 5 bases; unmatched bases: 2. This CDR3 has 12 amino acids. This chain connects TRBV20-1 to TRBJ2-3; 8 nucleotides align to TRBD2. The source material was naive CD4+ T cells sorted from blood. Subset noted: naive CD4+ T cells, CD4+CD45RA+CD25-. The clonotype comes from a female donor with breast cancer. The CDR3 bases are TGCAGTGCTAACGGGGGGGGAGATACGCAGTATTTT. It codes for CSANGGGDTQYF.